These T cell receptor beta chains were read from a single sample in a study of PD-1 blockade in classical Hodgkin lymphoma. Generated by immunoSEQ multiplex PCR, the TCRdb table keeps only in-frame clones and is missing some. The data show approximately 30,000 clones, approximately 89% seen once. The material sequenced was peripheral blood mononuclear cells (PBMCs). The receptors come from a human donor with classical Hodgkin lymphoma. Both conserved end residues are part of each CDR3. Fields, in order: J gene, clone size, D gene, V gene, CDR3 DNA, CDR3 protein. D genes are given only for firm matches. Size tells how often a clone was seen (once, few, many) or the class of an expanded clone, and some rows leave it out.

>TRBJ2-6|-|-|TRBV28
TGTGCCAGCAGTATTGGGGCCAACGTCCTGACTTTC
CASSIGANVLTF
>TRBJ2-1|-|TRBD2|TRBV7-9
TGTGCCAGCAGCTTAGTCAGCGGGAGAGGCAATGAGCAGTTCTTC
CASSLVSGRGNEQFF
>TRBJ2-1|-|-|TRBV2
TGTGCCAGCAGGGGGGACTCCCGGACGCAGTTCTTC
CASRGDSRTQFF
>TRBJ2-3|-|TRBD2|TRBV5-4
TGTGCCAGCAGCCCGACTAGCGGGATCGATACGCAGTATTTT
CASSPTSGIDTQYF
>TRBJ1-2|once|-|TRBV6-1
TGTGCCAGCAGTGGATTTGGCTATGGCTACACCTTC
CASSGFGYGYTF
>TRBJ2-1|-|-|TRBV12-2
TGTGCAAGTCGCTTAGCAGGCAGGCGACCCAATGAGCAGTTCTTC
CASRLAGRRPNEQFF
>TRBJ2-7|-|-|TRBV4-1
TGCGCCAGCAGCCCTACCGGGACGGGGACCTACGAGCAGTACTTC
CASSPTGTGTYEQYF
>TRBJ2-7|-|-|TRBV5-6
TGTGCCAGCAGCTTGGGGGGGGACCCAGGGGACGAGCAGTACTTC
CASSLGGDPGDEQYF
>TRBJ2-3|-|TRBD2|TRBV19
TGTGCCAGTAGTACCGGCGAGCGGGAATCAGATACGCAGTATTTT
CASSTGERESDTQYF
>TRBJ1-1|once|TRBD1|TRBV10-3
TGTGCCATCAGCAGCACCATGGGACAGCAGAACACTGAAGCTTTCTTT
CAISSTMGQQNTEAFF
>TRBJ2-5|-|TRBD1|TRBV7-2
TGTGCCAGCAGCCCACGGGACAGGGGGCAAGAGACCCAGTACTTC
CASSPRDRGQETQYF
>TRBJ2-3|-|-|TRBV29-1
TGCAGCGTTGAAAAGCAGCTGGCAGATACGCAGTATTTT
CSVEKQLADTQYF
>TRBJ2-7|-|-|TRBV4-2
TGTGCCAGCAGCCCCCGTGGAGACTCCTACGAGCAGTACTTC
CASSPRGDSYEQYF
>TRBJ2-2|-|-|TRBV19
TGTGCCAGTAGTATCGGGAACACCGGGGAGCTGTTTTTT
CASSIGNTGELFF
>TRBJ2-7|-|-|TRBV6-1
TGTGCCAGCAGTGGTGGATTTGGGGACACGAACTACGAGCAGTACTTC
CASSGGFGDTNYEQYF
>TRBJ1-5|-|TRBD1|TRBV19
TGTGCCAGTAGTATAGATCGAGGACAGGGGAGTCAGCCCCAGCATTTT
CASSIDRGQGSQPQHF
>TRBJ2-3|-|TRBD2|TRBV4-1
TGCGCCAGCAGCCAAGAACGGGGACTAGCGGGGGAGGTTGCAGATACGCAGTATTTT
CASSQERGLAGEVADTQYF
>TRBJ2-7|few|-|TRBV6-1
TGTGCCAGCAGTGACCGGGGTCTCTACGAGCAGTACTTC
CASSDRGLYEQYF
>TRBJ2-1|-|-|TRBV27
TGTGCCAGCAGTTTATCACGAGGGTCCTACAATGAGCAGTTCTTC
CASSLSRGSYNEQFF
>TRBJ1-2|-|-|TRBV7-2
TGTGCCAGCAGCAGTCAGACAGGAAAACTCTATGGCTACACCTTC
CASSSQTGKLYGYTF
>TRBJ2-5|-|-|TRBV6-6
TGTGCCAGCAGTTACGACACAGGGTGGGAGACCCAGTACTTC
CASSYDTGWETQYF
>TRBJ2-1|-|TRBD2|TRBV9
TGTGCCAGCAGCATCGGGACTAGCGGAAGCTCCTACAATGAGCAGTTCTTC
CASSIGTSGSSYNEQFF
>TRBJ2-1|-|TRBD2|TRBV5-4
TGTGCCAGCAGCCCGGGGGGGACCAACTCCTACAATGAGCAGTTCTTC
CASSPGGTNSYNEQFF
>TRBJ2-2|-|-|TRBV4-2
TGTGCCAGCAGACAGAACACCGGGGAGCTGTTTTTT
CASRQNTGELFF
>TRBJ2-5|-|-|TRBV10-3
TGTGCATCCGGGGAAGAGACCCAGTACTTC
CASGEETQYF
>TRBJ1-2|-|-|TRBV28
TGTGCCAGCACCACGGCGGCGCGGCTGATCAACTATGGCTACACCTTC
CASTTAARLINYGYTF
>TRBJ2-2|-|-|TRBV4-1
TGCGCCAGCAGCCAAGGGATTAGTCCCTACACCGGGGAGCTGTTTTTT
CASSQGISPYTGELFF
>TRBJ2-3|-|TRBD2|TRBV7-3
TGTGCCAGCAGCGCAGGAGCGGGAGGTGCAGATACGCAGTATTTT
CASSAGAGGADTQYF
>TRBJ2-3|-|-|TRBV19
TGTGCCAGTAGTATAGACGGGGACCGGGATACGCAGTATTTT
CASSIDGDRDTQYF
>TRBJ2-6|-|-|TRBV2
TGTGCCAGCAGTCTATCGGGTGGGGCCAACGTCCTGACTTTC
CASSLSGGANVLTF
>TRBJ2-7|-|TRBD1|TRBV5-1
TGCGCCAGCAGCTTGGGAGGACAGGGGGCGATCGAGCAGTACTTC
CASSLGGQGAIEQYF
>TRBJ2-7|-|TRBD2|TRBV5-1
TGCGCCAGCAGCTTTGGGACTAGCGGGACATACGAGCAGTACTTC
CASSFGTSGTYEQYF
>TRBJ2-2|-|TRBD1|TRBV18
TGTGCCAGCTCACGAAACAGGGGACCTAGCACCGGGGAGCTGTTTTTT
CASSRNRGPSTGELFF
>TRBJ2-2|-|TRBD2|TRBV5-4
TGTGCCAGCAGCTTGAGACTAGCGGGACACACCGGGGAGCTGTTTTTT
CASSLRLAGHTGELFF
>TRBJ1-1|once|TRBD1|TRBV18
TGTGCCAGCTCATCGGGACAGGCGGGCCTAAACACTGAAGCTTTCTTT
CASSSGQAGLNTEAFF
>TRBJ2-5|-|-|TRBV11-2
TGTGCCAGCAGCTTAGTCGGGACAAACAAGTACCAAGAGACCCAGTACTTC
CASSLVGTNKYQETQYF
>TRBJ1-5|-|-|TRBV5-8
TGTGCCAGCAGCCCGCGGACAGTTTATAGCAATCAGCCCCAGCATTTT
CASSPRTVYSNQPQHF
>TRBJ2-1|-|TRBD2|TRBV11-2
TGTGCCAGCAGCTTAGCGGGAGGGTACAATGAGCAGTTCTTC
CASSLAGGYNEQFF
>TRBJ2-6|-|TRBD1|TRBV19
TGTGCCAGCGCTAGTTCTGGGACAGCCGATACTGGGGCCAACGTCCTGACTTTC
CASASSGTADTGANVLTF
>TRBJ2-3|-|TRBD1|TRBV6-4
TGTGCCAGCAGTGAACACGGAAATGTGGGGACAGCGGACACAGATACGCAGTATTTT
CASSEHGNVGTADTDTQYF
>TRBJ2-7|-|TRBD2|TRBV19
TGTGCCAGTACCGGACTAGCGGGGGGTTCCTACGAGCAGTACTTC
CASTGLAGGSYEQYF
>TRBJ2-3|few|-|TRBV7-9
TGTGCCAGCAGCTTAGTAAACCAGCCGGCAGATACGCAGTATTTT
CASSLVNQPADTQYF
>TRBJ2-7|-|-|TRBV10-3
TGTGCCATCAGTGAAAGGGATGAGCAGTACTTC
CAISERDEQYF
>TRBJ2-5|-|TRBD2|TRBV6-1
TGTGCCAGCAGTGGGCTGGGGGGGTGGGCACAAGAGACCCAGTACTTC
CASSGLGGWAQETQYF
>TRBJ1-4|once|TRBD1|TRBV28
TGTGCCAGCAGCTCCGGGACAGGGATCGGGGAAAAACTGTTTTTT
CASSSGTGIGEKLFF
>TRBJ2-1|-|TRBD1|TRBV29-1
TGCAGCGTAGAGGGACAGGGAAGCAATGAGCAGTTCTTC
CSVEGQGSNEQFF
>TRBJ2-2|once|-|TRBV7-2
TGTGCCAGCAGCTTAGGGGGGTGGGACACCGGGGAGCTGTTTTTT
CASSLGGWDTGELFF
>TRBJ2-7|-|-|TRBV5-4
TGTGCCAGCAGCTTTGTCGAGTCGTGGGAGCAGTACTTC
CASSFVESWEQYF
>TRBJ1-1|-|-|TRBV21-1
TGTGCCAGCAGGTGGAACAGGGACACTGAAGCTTTCTTT
CASRWNRDTEAFF
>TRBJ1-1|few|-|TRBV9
TGTGCCAGCAGCGTAGAATCACAGGGCTATGGTGAAGCTTTCTTT
CASSVESQGYGEAFF
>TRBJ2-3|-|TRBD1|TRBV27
TGTGCCAGCAGTCAAGACAGGGGGCGTATAGATACGCAGTATTTT
CASSQDRGRIDTQYF
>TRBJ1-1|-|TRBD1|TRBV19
TGTGCCAGTACCCAACCGGGACAGGGGGCTGAAGCTTTCTTT
CASTQPGQGAEAFF
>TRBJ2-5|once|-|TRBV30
TGTGCCTGGAGTCGCAGGGCCCTCTTGGGGGAGACCCAGTACTTC
CAWSRRALLGETQYF
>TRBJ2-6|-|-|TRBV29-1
TGCAGCATTCAGGGAGGTGGCTCTGGGGCCAACGTCCTGACTTTC
CSIQGGGSGANVLTF
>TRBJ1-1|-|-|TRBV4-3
TGCGCCAGCAGCCAAGATGGGTTGGCAGGGAGTAACACTGAAGCTTTCTTT
CASSQDGLAGSNTEAFF
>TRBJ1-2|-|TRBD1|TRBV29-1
TGCAGCGTGGGAACAGGGGGCACCTATGGCTACACCTTC
CSVGTGGTYGYTF
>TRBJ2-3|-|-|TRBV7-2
TGTGCCAGCAGCTTAAATCCCCCCCCTAGCACAGATACGCAGTATTTT
CASSLNPPPSTDTQYF